This T cell receptor beta chain was sequenced in a study of STAT3 mutations in large granular lymphocyte leukemia. Overall study context: Among longitudinally sequenced T-LGLL patients, roughly half had canonical activating STAT3 mutations detected. General study findings and limits: In T-cell large granular lymphocyte leukemia, about half of patients showed multiple immunodominant subclonotypes.

Sequencing was performed with immunoSEQ multiplex PCR; in TCRdb, only in-frame clones are kept and a portion is missing. The table records 30,000 to 40,000 clones, around 87% of them present only once. This CDR3 has 19 residues. J lost 4 bases, V lost 0 bases, and 10 bases had no gene match. Looked up from germline, CDR1 is SGHRS and CDR2 is YFSETQ. Concerning this clone: Its target is unknown.

The material sequenced was peripheral blood mononuclear cells. This chain joins TRBV5-1 and TRBJ2-7; 16 positions match TRBD2. This clonotype originated in a man aged 55 to 70 with T-cell large granular lymphocyte leukemia. Some clones in this sample may be carry-over from other donors' samples. CDR3 region: CASSLEAGTSGRALYEQYF. CDR3 nucleotides: TGCGCCAGCAGCTTGGAGGCCGGGACTAGCGGGAGGGCCTTATACGAGCAGTACTTC.